These T cell receptor beta chains were read from a single sample in a study of T cell responses to AZD1222 COVID-19 vaccine. Method: immunoSEQ multiplex PCR; TCRdb's copy keeps in-frame clones and lacks some. The top ten clones hold more than 4.5% of a sample with over 140,000 clones, 80% to 95% of them seen once. The starting material was peripheral blood, obtained on day 0 of AZD1222 vaccination. These receptors all stem from an adult in good health. CDR3s include the opening cysteine and the closing phenylalanine or tryptophan. A D gene is named only where the DNA matches it firmly. Only part of the rows carry a size: once, few, many, or a class if the clone is expanded.

j_gene: TRBJ1-5
abundance: -
d_gene: -
len: 14
v_gene: TRBV7-8
CDR3aa: CASSSDRFHQPQHF
CDR3nt: TGTGCCAGCAGCTCGGACAGATTCCATCAGCCCCAGCATTTT

j_gene: TRBJ2-7
abundance: -
d_gene: -
len: 15
v_gene: TRBV5-5
CDR3aa: CASSSSGTPRAEQYF
CDR3nt: TGTGCCAGCAGCTCTTCCGGGACACCACGGGCGGAGCAGTACTTC

j_gene: TRBJ1-1
abundance: -
d_gene: -
len: 12
v_gene: TRBV2
CDR3aa: CASSGTTLEAFF
CDR3nt: TGTGCCAGCAGTGGGACGACACTTGAAGCTTTCTTT

j_gene: TRBJ2-3
abundance: -
d_gene: TRBD2
len: 16
v_gene: TRBV19
CDR3aa: CASSPRGSGSSDTQYF
CDR3nt: TGTGCCAGTAGTCCTCGGGGTAGCGGGAGCTCAGATACGCAGTATTTT

j_gene: TRBJ1-1
abundance: -
d_gene: -
len: 17
v_gene: TRBV7-8
CDR3aa: CASSPRPYTGMNTEAFF
CDR3nt: TGTGCCAGCAGCCCCCGACCCTACACAGGGATGAACACTGAAGCTTTCTTT

j_gene: TRBJ2-5
abundance: -
d_gene: -
len: 14
v_gene: TRBV3-1/TRBV3-2
CDR3aa: CASSLRGFQETQYF
CDR3nt: TGTGCCAGCAGCCTTAGGGGATTTCAAGAGACCCAGTACTTC

j_gene: TRBJ2-7
abundance: -
d_gene: -
len: 12
v_gene: TRBV29-1
CDR3aa: CSVGSSSYEQYF
CDR3nt: TGCAGCGTTGGATCCAGCAGCTACGAGCAGTACTTC

j_gene: TRBJ1-1
abundance: once
d_gene: TRBD1
len: 14
v_gene: TRBV14
CDR3aa: CASSQQTGATEAFF
CDR3nt: TGTGCCAGCAGCCAGCAAACAGGGGCCACTGAAGCTTTCTTT

j_gene: TRBJ2-4
abundance: -
d_gene: -
len: 15
v_gene: TRBV19
CDR3aa: CASSDRRLAKNIQYF
CDR3nt: TGTGCCAGTAGTGACAGAAGACTAGCCAAAAACATTCAGTACTTC

j_gene: TRBJ2-1
abundance: -
d_gene: TRBD2
len: 20
v_gene: TRBV24-1
CDR3aa: CATSDLSPSRLADSYNEQFF
CDR3nt: TGTGCCACCAGTGATTTGAGCCCCTCTAGACTAGCGGACTCCTACAATGAGCAGTTCTTC

j_gene: TRBJ1-2
abundance: -
d_gene: -
len: 13
v_gene: TRBV19
CDR3aa: CASSPQGLGGYTF
CDR3nt: TGTGCCAGTAGCCCCCAGGGGTTGGGCGGCTACACCTTC

j_gene: TRBJ2-3
abundance: -
d_gene: -
len: 14
v_gene: TRBV2
CDR3aa: CASRQTLSTDTQYF
CDR3nt: TGTGCCAGCAGGCAAACCTTAAGCACAGATACGCAGTATTTT

j_gene: TRBJ2-7
abundance: -
d_gene: TRBD1
len: 19
v_gene: TRBV14
CDR3aa: CASSQTRTGPNLSSYEQYF
CDR3nt: TGTGCCAGCAGCCAAACTAGGACAGGGCCTAACCTAAGCTCCTACGAGCAGTACTTC

j_gene: TRBJ2-2
abundance: -
d_gene: -
len: 15
v_gene: TRBV2
CDR3aa: CASSSGPTNTGELFF
CDR3nt: TGTGCCAGCAGTTCCGGGCCAACGAACACCGGGGAGCTGTTTTTT

j_gene: TRBJ1-1
abundance: -
d_gene: TRBD1
len: 14
v_gene: TRBV19
CDR3aa: CASSTDRGNTEAFF
CDR3nt: TGTGCCAGTAGTACGGACAGGGGGAACACTGAAGCTTTCTTT

j_gene: TRBJ1-6
abundance: once
d_gene: -
len: 14
v_gene: TRBV28
CDR3aa: CASSGVNRNSPLHF
CDR3nt: TGTGCCAGCAGTGGGGTGAACCGTAATTCACCCCTCCACTTT

j_gene: TRBJ1-6
abundance: -
d_gene: TRBD1
len: 14
v_gene: TRBV28
CDR3aa: CASILTGGTSPLHF
CDR3nt: TGTGCCAGCATCCTTACAGGGGGCACCTCACCCCTCCACTTT

j_gene: TRBJ1-1
abundance: -
d_gene: TRBD1
len: 15
v_gene: TRBV29-1
CDR3aa: CSVYRDRPMNTEAFF
CDR3nt: TGCAGCGTTTACCGGGACAGACCTATGAACACTGAAGCTTTCTTT

j_gene: TRBJ2-5
abundance: -
d_gene: TRBD1
len: 14
v_gene: TRBV7-9
CDR3aa: CASSLAGTEETQYF
CDR3nt: TGTGCCAGCAGCTTAGCGGGGACAGAGGAGACCCAGTACTTC

j_gene: TRBJ2-5
abundance: -
d_gene: -
len: 14
v_gene: TRBV18
CDR3aa: CASSAAAGAETQYF
CDR3nt: TGTGCCAGCTCGGCGGCGGCAGGAGCCGAGACCCAGTACTTC

j_gene: TRBJ2-7
abundance: -
d_gene: TRBD1
len: 12
v_gene: TRBV28
CDR3aa: CASSRTGYEQYF
CDR3nt: TGTGCCAGCAGCCGGACAGGCTACGAGCAGTACTTC

j_gene: TRBJ2-7
abundance: few
d_gene: -
len: 16
v_gene: TRBV29-1
CDR3aa: CSVGGIGGTASYEQYF
CDR3nt: TGCAGCGTTGGAGGAATTGGAGGGACTGCCTCCTACGAGCAGTACTTC

j_gene: TRBJ1-1
abundance: -
d_gene: -
len: 15
v_gene: TRBV24-1
CDR3aa: CATSGRVGSNTEAFF
CDR3nt: TGTGCCACCAGTGGGCGGGTCGGGTCGAACACTGAAGCTTTCTTT

j_gene: TRBJ2-1
abundance: -
d_gene: -
len: 12
v_gene: TRBV28
CDR3aa: CASSPRANEQFF
CDR3nt: TGTGCCAGCAGTCCGCGGGCCAATGAGCAGTTCTTC

j_gene: TRBJ2-2
abundance: -
d_gene: TRBD1
len: 16
v_gene: TRBV5-1
CDR3aa: CASSWDRVSNTGELFF
CDR3nt: TGCGCCAGCAGCTGGGACAGGGTTTCGAACACCGGGGAGCTGTTTTTT

j_gene: TRBJ1-1
abundance: -
d_gene: -
len: 14
v_gene: TRBV7-9
CDR3aa: CASSLTGMNTEAFF
CDR3nt: TGTGCCAGCAGCTTGACAGGCATGAACACTGAAGCTTTCTTT

j_gene: TRBJ2-1
abundance: few
d_gene: -
len: 13
v_gene: TRBV5-1
CDR3aa: CASSGPSGNEQFF
CDR3nt: TGCGCCAGCTCGGGACCAAGCGGGAATGAGCAGTTCTTC

j_gene: TRBJ1-3
abundance: -
d_gene: -
len: 15
v_gene: TRBV2
CDR3aa: CASSEEWAYGNTIYF
CDR3nt: TGTGCCAGCAGTGAAGAGTGGGCGTATGGAAACACCATATATTTT

j_gene: TRBJ2-3
abundance: -
d_gene: -
len: 13
v_gene: TRBV7-2
CDR3aa: CASSPPGTDTQYF
CDR3nt: TGTGCCAGCAGCCCGCCGGGAACAGATACGCAGTATTTT

j_gene: TRBJ2-2
abundance: -
d_gene: TRBD2
len: 14
v_gene: TRBV29-1
CDR3aa: CSVGLAGGTGELFF
CDR3nt: TGCAGCGTTGGACTAGCGGGGGGAACCGGGGAGCTGTTTTTT

j_gene: TRBJ1-2
abundance: -
d_gene: -
len: 15
v_gene: TRBV5-4
CDR3aa: CASSLEGRGVYGYTF
CDR3nt: TGTGCCAGCAGCTTGGAGGGGCGCGGGGTATATGGCTACACCTTC

j_gene: TRBJ1-5
abundance: -
d_gene: -
len: 14
v_gene: TRBV11-2
CDR3aa: CASSHPGLDQPQHF
CDR3nt: TGTGCCAGCAGCCATCCGGGACTTGATCAGCCCCAGCATTTT

j_gene: TRBJ1-2
abundance: -
d_gene: TRBD1
len: 18
v_gene: TRBV28
CDR3aa: CASSFGKAWTGGFYGYTF
CDR3nt: TGTGCCAGCAGTTTCGGGAAGGCATGGACAGGGGGGTTCTATGGCTACACCTTC

j_gene: TRBJ1-2
abundance: -
d_gene: TRBD1
len: 15
v_gene: TRBV3-1/TRBV3-2
CDR3aa: CASSQVTGGSSGYTF
CDR3nt: TGTGCCAGCAGCCAAGTAACAGGGGGCTCTTCTGGCTACACCTTC

j_gene: TRBJ2-2
abundance: -
d_gene: TRBD1
len: 18
v_gene: TRBV5-1
CDR3aa: CASSLASGTGRFTGELFF
CDR3nt: TGCGCCAGCAGCTTGGCCAGCGGGACAGGGAGATTCACCGGGGAGCTGTTTTTT

j_gene: TRBJ1-5
abundance: -
d_gene: -
len: 11
v_gene: TRBV2
CDR3aa: CASSVGSSQHF
CDR3nt: TGTGCCAGCAGTGTGGGATCCTCCCAGCATTTT

j_gene: TRBJ1-1
abundance: -
d_gene: -
len: 12
v_gene: TRBV11-2
CDR3aa: CASTRLNTEAFF
CDR3nt: TGTGCCAGCACCAGACTCAACACTGAAGCTTTCTTT

j_gene: TRBJ2-7
abundance: -
d_gene: -
len: 11
v_gene: TRBV12-3/TRBV12-4
CDR3aa: CASSHSYEQYF
CDR3nt: TGTGCCAGCAGCCACAGCTACGAGCAGTACTTC

j_gene: TRBJ2-5
abundance: -
d_gene: -
len: 16
v_gene: TRBV7-2
CDR3aa: CASSLGVGLYQETQYF
CDR3nt: TGTGCCAGCAGCTTAGGGGTGGGTCTGTACCAAGAGACCCAGTACTTC

j_gene: TRBJ2-1
abundance: -
d_gene: TRBD1
len: 15
v_gene: TRBV10-3
CDR3aa: CAIKGATGGNNEQFF
CDR3nt: TGTGCCATCAAAGGGGCGACAGGGGGTAACAATGAGCAGTTCTTC

j_gene: TRBJ2-1
abundance: once
d_gene: TRBD2
len: 17
v_gene: TRBV7-6
CDR3aa: CASSSRLAGFSYNEQFF
CDR3nt: TGTGCCAGCAGCTCAAGACTAGCGGGCTTCTCCTACAATGAGCAGTTCTTC

j_gene: TRBJ2-4
abundance: -
d_gene: TRBD2
len: 18
v_gene: TRBV3-1/TRBV3-2
CDR3aa: CASSQVLAGGPIGNIQYF
CDR3nt: TGTGCCAGCAGCCAAGTTCTAGCGGGAGGGCCGATTGGGAACATTCAGTACTTC

j_gene: TRBJ1-2
abundance: -
d_gene: -
len: 12
v_gene: TRBV24-1
CDR3aa: CATSDGAGGYTF
CDR3nt: TGTGCCACCAGTGATGGGGCGGGTGGCTACACCTTC

j_gene: TRBJ1-1
abundance: few
d_gene: -
len: 14
v_gene: TRBV5-1
CDR3aa: CASSADSPNTEAFF
CDR3nt: TGCGCCAGCAGCGCAGACAGCCCGAACACTGAAGCTTTCTTT

j_gene: TRBJ2-1
abundance: -
d_gene: TRBD2
len: 14
v_gene: TRBV2
CDR3aa: CASTGTNFYNEQFF
CDR3nt: TGTGCCAGCACCGGGACTAATTTTTACAATGAGCAGTTCTTC

j_gene: TRBJ1-2
abundance: -
d_gene: TRBD1
len: 14
v_gene: TRBV28
CDR3aa: CASSFQGTGYGYTF
CDR3nt: TGTGCCAGCAGTTTTCAAGGGACAGGCTATGGCTACACCTTC

j_gene: TRBJ2-7
abundance: -
d_gene: TRBD1
len: 16
v_gene: TRBV28
CDR3aa: CASSQPAGTGAGEQYF
CDR3nt: TGTGCCAGCAGCCAACCTGCCGGGACAGGGGCGGGCGAGCAGTACTTC

j_gene: TRBJ1-1
abundance: once
d_gene: -
len: 13
v_gene: TRBV6-5
CDR3aa: CASSSVEGTEAFF
CDR3nt: TGTGCCAGCAGCTCGGTTGAGGGCACTGAAGCTTTCTTT

j_gene: TRBJ2-7
abundance: -
d_gene: TRBD1
len: 15
v_gene: TRBV11-2
CDR3aa: CASSLLRDRVFEQYF
CDR3nt: TGTGCCAGCAGCCTCCTTCGGGACAGGGTGTTCGAGCAGTACTTC

j_gene: TRBJ2-2
abundance: -
d_gene: -
len: 14
v_gene: TRBV6-5
CDR3aa: CASSYSSGTGELFF
CDR3nt: TGTGCCAGCAGTTACTCCAGCGGCACCGGGGAGCTGTTTTTT

j_gene: TRBJ1-6
abundance: -
d_gene: -
len: 15
v_gene: TRBV27
CDR3aa: CASRMTAGDNSPLHF
CDR3nt: TGTGCCAGCAGGATGACAGCGGGGGATAATTCACCCCTCCACTTT